Ten or more counts support the clone carrying this TCR beta chain. Its matching antigen is unknown. Original processing methods: Differences in CDR3 between clinicopathological groups were drawn on to build a classifier intended to discriminate distant-metastatic papillary thyroid cancer patients. TCRdb re-called the PCR reads with MiXCR. For this entry, the V and J calls and clone size follow TCRdb and not the study's own pipeline. This sample has tens of thousands of clones, with roughly 20% found just once. The CDR3 contains 14 residues. Trimming took off 1 base at V and 2 bases at J, with 8 bases between the two ends. Germline lookup yields CDR1 SGHTA and CDR2 FQGNSA. The data originate from a study of metastatic and nonmetastatic thyroid tumors. Study at large: The comparison covered peripheral blood and tumor or nodule tissue in malignant and benign thyroid patients. Study-level findings and limits: Patients with malignant thyroid tumors reportedly had significantly higher TCR beta diversity than those with benign nodules, in blood and tumor.

Patients underwent thyroid surgery, and none had received any treatment before it. This TCR came from a female donor with papillary thyroid cancer or a benign thyroid nodule (not recorded which). Some clones in this sample may be carry-over from other donors' samples. Sequenced sample: blood. V and J are TRBV7-2 and TRBJ1-1; D gene uncertain. The CDR3 here is CASSLGSINTEAFF. For the CDR3, the DNA is TGTGCCAGCAGCTTAGGCAGTATTAACACTGAAGCTTTCTTT.